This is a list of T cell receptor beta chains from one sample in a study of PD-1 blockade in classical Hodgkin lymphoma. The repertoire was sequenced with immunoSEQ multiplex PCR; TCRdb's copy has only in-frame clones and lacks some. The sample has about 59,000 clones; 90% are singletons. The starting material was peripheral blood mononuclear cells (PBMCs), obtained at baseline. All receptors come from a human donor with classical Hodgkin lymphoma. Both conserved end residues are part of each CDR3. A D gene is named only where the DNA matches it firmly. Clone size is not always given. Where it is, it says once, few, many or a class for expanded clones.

TGCGCCAGCAGTGGGAGCGGGTCTAACAATGAGCAGTTCTTC | CASSGSGSNNEQFF | TRBJ2-1 | . | TRBV10-2 | .
TGTGCCAGCAGCCAAGATTTGGACAGTAGCACAGATACGCAGTATTTT | CASSQDLDSSTDTQYF | TRBJ2-3 | . | TRBV14 | .
TGTGCCAGCAAACTGAGACAGGGGAACACTGAAGCTTTCTTT | CASKLRQGNTEAFF | TRBJ1-1 | TRBD1 | TRBV6-5 | .
TGCGCCAGCAGTTGGACCTCTCTGGGCACCGGGGAGCTGTTTTTT | CASSWTSLGTGELFF | TRBJ2-2 | . | TRBV10-2 | .
TGTGCCAGCAGCAAAGAGTGGTTGGGACTCCTACCCGATAATTCACCCCTCCACTTT | CASSKEWLGLLPDNSPLHF | TRBJ1-6 | . | TRBV21-1 | .
TGCAGCGTTACCGGGAAGAACACTGAAGCTTTCTTT | CSVTGKNTEAFF | TRBJ1-1 | . | TRBV29-1 | few
TGTGCCAGCAGTGTAGGCGAGGATGAGCAGTTCTTC | CASSVGEDEQFF | TRBJ2-1 | . | TRBV7-6 | once
TGTGCCAGCAGCTTAGAGCCTGGGTGGGCCTCCTACGAGCAGTACTTC | CASSLEPGWASYEQYF | TRBJ2-7 | . | TRBV5-8 | .
TGTGCCAGCACAGCTAGAGATTCACCCCTCCACTTT | CASTARDSPLHF | TRBJ1-6 | . | TRBV28 | .
TGTGCCAGCAGCATTAGCGGGAACACAGATACGCAGTATTTT | CASSISGNTDTQYF | TRBJ2-3 | TRBD2 | TRBV5-4 | .
TGTGCCATCAGTGAGTTCGAACAGGGGTCGGAGACCCAGTACTTC | CAISEFEQGSETQYF | TRBJ2-5 | TRBD1 | TRBV10-3 | .
TGCGCCAGCAGCGCTAGAGTCAGCTACGAGCAGTACTTC | CASSARVSYEQYF | TRBJ2-7 | . | TRBV5-1 | .
TGCGCCAGCAGCCCTAGGGGGGGAGAGGAGTACAATGAGCAGTTCTTC | CASSPRGGEEYNEQFF | TRBJ2-1 | . | TRBV5-1 | .
TGTGCCAGCAGTCCCCGGACTAGCGGGATCAACGAGCAGTACTTC | CASSPRTSGINEQYF | TRBJ2-7 | TRBD2 | TRBV6-6 | once
TGTGCCAGCAGCTCTCGAGGGGGGGACAAAAACATTCAGTACTTC | CASSSRGGDKNIQYF | TRBJ2-4 | . | TRBV6-6 | .
TGTGCCAGCAGCGCGGACAGGGGAGGCACCGGGGAGCTGTTTTTT | CASSADRGGTGELFF | TRBJ2-2 | TRBD1 | TRBV11-3 | .
TGTGCCAGCAGTGATGGACCAGAATTTTTACTAGATGAGCAGTTCTTC | CASSDGPEFLLDEQFF | TRBJ2-1 | . | TRBV6-1 | .
TGCGCCAGCAGCCCCTCGGTGGGTTTAGGCACAGATACGCAGTATTTT | CASSPSVGLGTDTQYF | TRBJ2-3 | . | TRBV4-1 | .
TGTGCCAGCAGTCGAACAGGGGTAGGCAATCAGCCCCAGCATTTT | CASSRTGVGNQPQHF | TRBJ1-5 | TRBD1 | TRBV6-1 | .
TGTGCCAGCAGTTTGGTCAGGGGTGAAAAACTGTTTTTT | CASSLVRGEKLFF | TRBJ1-4 | . | TRBV27 | .
TGTGCCAGCAGTCCCACCACCTACGAGCAGTACTTC | CASSPTTYEQYF | TRBJ2-7 | . | TRBV27 | .
TGTGCCAGCAGCTTGGCGGGACAGCGCTATGGCTACACCTTC | CASSLAGQRYGYTF | TRBJ1-2 | TRBD1 | TRBV5-4 | .
TGTGCCAGTAGTATTCCGACAGGGATGAGCACTGAAGCTTTCTTT | CASSIPTGMSTEAFF | TRBJ1-1 | TRBD1 | TRBV19 | .